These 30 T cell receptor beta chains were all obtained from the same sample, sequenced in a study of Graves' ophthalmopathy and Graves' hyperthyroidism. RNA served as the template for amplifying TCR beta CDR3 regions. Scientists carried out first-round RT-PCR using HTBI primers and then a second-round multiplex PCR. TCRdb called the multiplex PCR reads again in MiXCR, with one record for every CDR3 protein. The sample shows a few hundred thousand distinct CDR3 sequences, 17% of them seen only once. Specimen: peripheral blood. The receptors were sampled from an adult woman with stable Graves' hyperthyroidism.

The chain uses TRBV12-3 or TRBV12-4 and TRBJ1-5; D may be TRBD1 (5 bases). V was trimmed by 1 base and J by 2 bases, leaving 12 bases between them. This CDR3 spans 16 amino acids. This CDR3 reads CASSLDRWGGNQPQHF. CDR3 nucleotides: TGTGCCAGCAGTTTAGACCGTTGGGGGGGCAATCAGCCCCAGCATTTT.

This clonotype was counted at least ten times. The DNA of the CDR3 is TGTGCCAGCAGTTCCACACGACAGGTATCCGAGCAGTACTTC. This codes for CASSSTRQVSEQYF. The V call is TRBV28, the J call TRBJ2-7, with a weak D call TRBD1 (6 bases). Germline values: CDR1 MDHEN, CDR2 SYDVKM. V was trimmed by 4 bases and J by 6 bases, leaving 16 bases between them. This CDR3 region has 14 residues.

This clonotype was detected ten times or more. DNA for the CDR3: TGCAGTGCAACGAACAGGGGGGGGGATCAGCCCCAGCATTTT. Protein: CSATNRGGDQPQHF. This chain links TRBV20-1 with TRBJ1-5, with 8 bases that match TRBD1. This CDR3 has 14 amino acids. CDR1 DFQATT and CDR2 SNEGSKA come from the germline V gene (reference sequence). V lost 6 bases and J lost 5; bases outside the gene matches: 9.

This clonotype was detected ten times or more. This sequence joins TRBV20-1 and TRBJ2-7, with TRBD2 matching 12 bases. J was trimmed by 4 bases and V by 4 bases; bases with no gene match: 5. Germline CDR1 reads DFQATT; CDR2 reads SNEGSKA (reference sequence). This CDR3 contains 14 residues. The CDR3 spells CSATLAGGGYEQYF. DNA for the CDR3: TGCAGTGCTACGCTAGCGGGAGGGGGATACGAGCAGTACTTC.

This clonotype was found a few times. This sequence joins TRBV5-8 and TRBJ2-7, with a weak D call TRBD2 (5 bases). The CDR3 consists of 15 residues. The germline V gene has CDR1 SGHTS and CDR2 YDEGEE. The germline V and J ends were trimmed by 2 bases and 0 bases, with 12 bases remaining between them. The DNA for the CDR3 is TGTGCCAGCAGCTTTCGGACTCGAAGCTCCTACGAGCAGTACTTC. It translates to CASSFRTRSSYEQYF.

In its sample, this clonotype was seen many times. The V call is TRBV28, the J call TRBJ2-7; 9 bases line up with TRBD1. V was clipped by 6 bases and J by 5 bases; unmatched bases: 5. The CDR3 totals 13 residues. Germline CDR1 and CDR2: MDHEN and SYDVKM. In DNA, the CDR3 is TGTGCCAGCAGCTACAGGGGGCTGGACGAGCAGTACTTC. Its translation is CASSYRGLDEQYF.

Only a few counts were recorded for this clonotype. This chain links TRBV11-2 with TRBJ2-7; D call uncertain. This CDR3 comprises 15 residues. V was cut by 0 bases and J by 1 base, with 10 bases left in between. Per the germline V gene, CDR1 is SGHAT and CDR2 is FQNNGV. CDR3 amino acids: CASSLDLARSYEQYF. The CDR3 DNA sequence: TGTGCCAGCAGCTTAGATTTGGCTAGATCCTACGAGCAGTACTTC.

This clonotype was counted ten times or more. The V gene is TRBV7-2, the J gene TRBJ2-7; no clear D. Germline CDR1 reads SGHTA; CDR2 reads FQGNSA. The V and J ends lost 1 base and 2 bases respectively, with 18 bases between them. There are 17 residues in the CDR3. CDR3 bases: TGTGCCAGCAGCTTAGTAATTATTGGAGACTCCCCCTACGAGCAGTACTTC. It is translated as CASSLVIIGDSPYEQYF.

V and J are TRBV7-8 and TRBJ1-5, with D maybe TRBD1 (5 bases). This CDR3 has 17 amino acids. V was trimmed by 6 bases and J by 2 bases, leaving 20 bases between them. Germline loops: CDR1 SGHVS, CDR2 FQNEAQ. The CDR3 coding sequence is TGTGCCAGCAGTGAAGCAATCCCCAGGGTAGGCAATCAGCCCCAGCATTTT. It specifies CASSEAIPRVGNQPQHF. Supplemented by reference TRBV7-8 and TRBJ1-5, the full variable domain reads GAGVSQSPRYKVAKRGQDVALRCDPISGHVSLFWYQQALGQGPEFLTYFQNEAQLDKSGLPSDRFFAERPEGSVSTLKIQRTQQEDSAVYLCASSEAIPRVGNQPQHFGDGTRLSIL.

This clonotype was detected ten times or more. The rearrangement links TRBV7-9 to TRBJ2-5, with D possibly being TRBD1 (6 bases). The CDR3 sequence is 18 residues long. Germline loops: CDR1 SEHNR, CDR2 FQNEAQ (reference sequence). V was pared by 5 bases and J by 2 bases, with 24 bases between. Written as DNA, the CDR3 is TGTGCCAGCAGCCGTAAAACCCGAGGGGGAATTCGGCAAGAGACCCAGTACTTC. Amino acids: CASSRKTRGGIRQETQYF.

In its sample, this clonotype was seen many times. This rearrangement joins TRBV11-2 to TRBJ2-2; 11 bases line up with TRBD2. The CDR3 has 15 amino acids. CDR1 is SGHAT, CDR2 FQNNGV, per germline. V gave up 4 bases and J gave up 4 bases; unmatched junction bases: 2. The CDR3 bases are TGTGCCAGCAGCTACCTAGCGGGAGGCACCGGGGAGCTGTTTTTT. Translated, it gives CASSYLAGGTGELFF.

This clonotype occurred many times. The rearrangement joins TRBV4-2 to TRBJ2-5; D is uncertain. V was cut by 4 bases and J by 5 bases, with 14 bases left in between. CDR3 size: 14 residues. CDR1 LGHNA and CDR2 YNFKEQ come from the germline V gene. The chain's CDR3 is CASSLTAGWETQYF. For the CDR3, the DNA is TGTGCCAGCAGCCTCACGGCCGGGTGGGAGACCCAGTACTTC.

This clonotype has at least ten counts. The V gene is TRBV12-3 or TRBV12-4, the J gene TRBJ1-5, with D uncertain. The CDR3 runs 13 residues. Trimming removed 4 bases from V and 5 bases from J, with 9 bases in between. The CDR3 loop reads CASSYAGDQPQHF. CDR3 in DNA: TGTGCCAGCAGTTACGCCGGGGATCAGCCCCAGCATTTT.

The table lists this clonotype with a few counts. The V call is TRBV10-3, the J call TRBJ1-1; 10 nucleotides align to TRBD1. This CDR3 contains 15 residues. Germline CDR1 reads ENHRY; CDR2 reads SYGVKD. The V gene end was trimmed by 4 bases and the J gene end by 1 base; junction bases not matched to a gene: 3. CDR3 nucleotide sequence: TGTGCCATCAGTGGGACAGGGGGAGGGAACACTGAAGCTTTCTTT. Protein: CAISGTGGGNTEAFF.

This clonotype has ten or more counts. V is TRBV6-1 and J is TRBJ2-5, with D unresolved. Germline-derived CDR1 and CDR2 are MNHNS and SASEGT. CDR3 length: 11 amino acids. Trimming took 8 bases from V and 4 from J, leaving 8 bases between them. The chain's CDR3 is CASGSGETQYF. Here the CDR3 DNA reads TGTGCCAGCGGGTCGGGAGAGACCCAGTACTTC.

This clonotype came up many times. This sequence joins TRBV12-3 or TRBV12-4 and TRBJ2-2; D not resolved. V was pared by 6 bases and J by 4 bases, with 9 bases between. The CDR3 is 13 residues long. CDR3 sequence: CASREESTGELFF. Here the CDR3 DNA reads TGTGCCAGCAGAGAGGAGAGCACCGGGGAGCTGTTTTTT.

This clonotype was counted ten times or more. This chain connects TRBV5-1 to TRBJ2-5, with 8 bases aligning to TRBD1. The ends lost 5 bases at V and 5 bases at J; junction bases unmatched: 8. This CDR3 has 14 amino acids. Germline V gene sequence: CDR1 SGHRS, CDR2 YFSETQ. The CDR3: CASRPTGDTETQYF. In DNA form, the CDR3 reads TGCGCCAGCAGACCGACAGGGGATACGGAGACCCAGTACTTC.

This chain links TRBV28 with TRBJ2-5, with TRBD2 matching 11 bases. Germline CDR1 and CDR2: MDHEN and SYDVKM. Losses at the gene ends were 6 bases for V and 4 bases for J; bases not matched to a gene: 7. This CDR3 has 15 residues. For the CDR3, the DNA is TGTGCCAGCAGCCGCCCTAGCGGGAGGATAGAGACCCAGTACTTC. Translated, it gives CASSRPSGRIETQYF.

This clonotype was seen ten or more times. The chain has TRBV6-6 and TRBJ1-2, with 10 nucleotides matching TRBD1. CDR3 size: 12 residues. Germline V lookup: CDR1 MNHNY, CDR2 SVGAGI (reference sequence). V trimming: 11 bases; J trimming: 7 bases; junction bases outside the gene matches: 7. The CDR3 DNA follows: TGTGCCGGAGGACAGGGGGGTATTGGCTACACCTTC. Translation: CAGGQGGIGYTF.

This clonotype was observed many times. CDR3 sequence reads: CASSLLQGGNQPQHF. As DNA, the CDR3 is TGTGCCAGCAGTTTACTGCAGGGCGGCAATCAGCCCCAGCATTTT. The chain carries TRBV12-3 or TRBV12-4 and TRBJ1-5; a possible D gene is TRBD1 (5 bases). The CDR3 extends over 15 amino acids. Trimming removed 2 bases from V and 2 bases from J, with 10 bases in between.

The CDR3: CASRNVKLAGVLQETQYF. The CDR3 DNA is TGTGCCAGTAGAAATGTGAAACTAGCGGGAGTACTCCAAGAGACCCAGTACTTC. The chain recombines TRBV19 with TRBJ2-5, with 11 positions matching TRBD2. This CDR3 contains 18 residues. CDR1 is LNHDA, CDR2 SQIVND, per germline (reference sequence). V dropped 6 bases and J dropped 1; count of bases not matched to a gene: 13.

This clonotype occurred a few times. CDR3 coding DNA: TGTGCCAGCAGTTACGTTCGGGGATTCGACGAGCAGTACTTC. Protein: CASSYVRGFDEQYF. J is TRBJ2-7 and V is TRBV6-2 or TRBV6-3; TRBD2 might be the D (5 bases). The CDR3 totals 14 residues. V dropped 2 bases and J dropped 5 bases, with 13 bases sitting between them. Germline V CDR1 and CDR2: MNHEY, SVGEGT.

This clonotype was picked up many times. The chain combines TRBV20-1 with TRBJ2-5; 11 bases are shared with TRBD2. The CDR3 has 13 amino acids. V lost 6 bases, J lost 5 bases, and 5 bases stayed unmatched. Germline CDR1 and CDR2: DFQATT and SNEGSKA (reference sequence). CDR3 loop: CSAVAGGRETQYF. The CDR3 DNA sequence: TGCAGTGCCGTAGCGGGAGGGAGGGAGACCCAGTACTTC.

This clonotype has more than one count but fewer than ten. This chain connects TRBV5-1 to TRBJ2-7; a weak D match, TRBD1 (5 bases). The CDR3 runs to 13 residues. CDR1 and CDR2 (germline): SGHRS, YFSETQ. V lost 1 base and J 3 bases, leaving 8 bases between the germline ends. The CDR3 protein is CASSLLQDYEQYF. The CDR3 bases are TGCGCCAGCAGCTTGTTACAGGACTACGAGCAGTACTTC. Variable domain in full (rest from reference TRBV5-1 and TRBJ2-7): KAGVTQTPRYLIKTRGQQVTLSCSPISGHRSVSWYQQTPGQGLQFLFEYFSETQRNKGNFPGRFSGRQFSNSRSEMNVSTLELGDSALYLCASSLLQDYEQYFGPGTRLTVT.

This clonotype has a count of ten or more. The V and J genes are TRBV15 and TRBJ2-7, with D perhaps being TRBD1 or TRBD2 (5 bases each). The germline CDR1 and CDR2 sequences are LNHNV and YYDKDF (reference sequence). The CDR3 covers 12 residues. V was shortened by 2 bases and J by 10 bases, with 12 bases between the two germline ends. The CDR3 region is CATSRPGSVQYF. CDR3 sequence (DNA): TGTGCCACCAGCAGACCAGGGAGCGTACAGTACTTC.

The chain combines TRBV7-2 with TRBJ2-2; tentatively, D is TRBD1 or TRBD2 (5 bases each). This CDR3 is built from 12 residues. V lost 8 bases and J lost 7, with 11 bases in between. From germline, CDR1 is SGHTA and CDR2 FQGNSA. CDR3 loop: CASEGTGGELFF. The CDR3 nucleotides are TGTGCCAGCGAGGGGACGGGCGGGGAGCTGTTTTTT.

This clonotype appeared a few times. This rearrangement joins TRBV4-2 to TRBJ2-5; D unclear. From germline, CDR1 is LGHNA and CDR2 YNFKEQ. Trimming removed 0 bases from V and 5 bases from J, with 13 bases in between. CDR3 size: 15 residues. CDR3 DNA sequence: TGTGCCAGCAGCCAAGACGTTGGTAGTTCGGAGACCCAGTACTTC. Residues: CASSQDVGSSETQYF.

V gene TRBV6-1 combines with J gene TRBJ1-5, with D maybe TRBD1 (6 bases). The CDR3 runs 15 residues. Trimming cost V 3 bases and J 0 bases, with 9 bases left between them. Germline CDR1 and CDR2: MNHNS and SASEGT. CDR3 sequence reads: CASSERGDSNQPQHF. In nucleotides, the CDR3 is TGTGCCAGCAGTGAGAGGGGGGATAGCAATCAGCCCCAGCATTTT.

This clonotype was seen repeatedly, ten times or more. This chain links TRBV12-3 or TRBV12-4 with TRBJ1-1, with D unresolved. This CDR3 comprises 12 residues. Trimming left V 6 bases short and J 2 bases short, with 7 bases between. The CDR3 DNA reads TGTGCCAGCAGGAAAGATAACACTGAAGCTTTCTTT. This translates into CASRKDNTEAFF.

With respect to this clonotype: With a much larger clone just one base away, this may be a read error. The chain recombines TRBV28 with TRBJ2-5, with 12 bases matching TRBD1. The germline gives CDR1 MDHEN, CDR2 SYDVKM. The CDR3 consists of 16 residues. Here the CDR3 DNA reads TGTGCCAGCAGTTCTCCGGGACAGGGGGCCGGCGAGACCAAGTACTTC. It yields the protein CASSSPGQGAGETKYF. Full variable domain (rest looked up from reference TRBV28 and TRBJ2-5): DVKVTQSSRYLVKRTGEKVFLECVQDMDHENMFWYRQDPGLGLRLIYFSYDVKMKEKGDIPEGYSVSREKKERFSLILESASTNQTSMYLCASSSPGQGAGETKYFGPGTRLLVL.